One and the same sample provided the 2 T cell receptor beta chains below, sequenced in a study of blood T cell repertoires in COVID-19. The protocol was immunoSEQ multiplex PCR, while the TCRdb copy is restricted to in-frame clones and leaves out a portion. This sample has some 240,000 clones, with approximately 79% found just once. The sample taken for sequencing was PBMCs or T cells enriched from blood (not recorded which). These receptors were taken from a man under 40 with acute COVID-19.

CDR3: CASSSDRGMNTEAFF. The CDR3 bases are TGTGCCAGCAGCTCGGACAGGGGGATGAACACTGAAGCTTTCTTT. The V and J genes are TRBV7-6 and TRBJ1-1; 10 positions agree with TRBD1. CDR1 and CDR2 (germline): SGHVS, FNYEAQ. V shed 4 bases and J 0 bases; nucleotides not matched to a gene: 2. This CDR3 is 15 amino acids long.

The chain carries TRBV5-1 and TRBJ1-4, with TRBD1 matching over 11 bases. This CDR3 comprises 15 residues. Germline V gene lookup returns CDR1 SGHRS and CDR2 YFSETQ. The trim removed 9 bases at V and 7 bases at J, leaving 11 bases unmatched. Here the CDR3 reads CANRLGTGGSEKLFF. The CDR3 DNA sequence: TGCGCCAACCGATTGGGGACAGGGGGAAGTGAAAAACTGTTTTTT.